This section outlines one T cell receptor (beta chain) sequence together with its context. The sample is drawn from a study of blood T cell repertoires in COVID-19. The ends were cut back, 4 bases at V and 10 bases at J, with 17 bases in the middle. The CDR3 sequence is 13 residues long. The germline CDR1 and CDR2 sequences are SQVTM and ANQGSEA. Assay: immunoSEQ multiplex PCR; the TCRdb copy retains only in-frame clones and omits some. The top ten hold about 2.5% of the sample, which has about 220,000 clones, more than 70% seen once. The TCR sequence derives from a woman aged 35 to 49 with acute COVID-19. The chain has TRBV29-1 and TRBJ2-4, with D perhaps TRBD1 (6 bases). Sequenced sample: PBMCs or T cells enriched from blood (not recorded which). Here the CDR3 reads CSVASEGQTIQYF. CDR3 coding DNA: TGCAGCGTTGCATCAGAAGGACAGACGATTCAGTACTTC. The full variable domain, completed using reference TRBV29-1 and TRBJ2-4, is SAVISQKPSRDICQRGTSLTIQCQVDSQVTMMFWYRQQPGQSLTLIATANQGSEATYESGFVIDKFPISRPNLTFSTLTVSNMSPEDSSIYLCSVASEGQTIQYFGAGTRLSVL.